The 27 T cell receptor beta chains below all came from one sample that was sequenced in a study of cytomegalovirus exposure and HLA in healthy donors. The PCR employed 60 Vbeta primers together with 13 Jbeta primers. Measured with immunoSEQ multiplex PCR; TCRdb has only the in-frame clones, and not every one. The table shows about 110,000 clones, with about 80% occurring only once. Sample: PBMCs. The source of these receptors is a female donor in good health and CMV-seropositive.

The chain combines TRBV5-1 with TRBJ2-1; 8 nucleotides match TRBD2. CDR1 and CDR2 from the germline V gene are SGHRS and YFSETQ. CDR3 length equals 15 residues. Unmatched junction bases numbered 10, after V lost 3 bases and J lost 8 bases. CDR3 sequence reads: CASSSGTRRFDEQFF. CDR3 nucleotide sequence: TGCGCCAGCAGCTCCGGGACTAGACGGTTCGATGAGCAGTTCTTC. The whole variable domain, filled in from reference TRBV5-1 and TRBJ2-1, reads KAGVTQTPRYLIKTRGQQVTLSCSPISGHRSVSWYQQTPGQGLQFLFEYFSETQRNKGNFPGRFSGRQFSNSRSEMNVSTLELGDSALYLCASSSGTRRFDEQFFGPGTRLTVL.

The genes are TRBV18 and TRBJ1-1; 11 bases line up with TRBD1. The CDR3 covers 16 residues. The germline gives CDR1 KGHSH, CDR2 LQKENI. After removal of 3 bases from V and 3 bases from J, the junction contained 6 bases not matched to a gene. The CDR3 coding sequence is TGTGCCAGCTCACCCCCGGACAGGGGGCTTCACACTGAAGCTTTCTTT. Protein product: CASSPPDRGLHTEAFF.

The chain links TRBV9 to TRBJ2-3; TRBD1 matches at 7 bases. This CDR3 contains 15 residues. With 0 bases clipped from V and 2 bases from J, the junction kept 3 bases outside the gene matches. Germline values: CDR1 SGDLS, CDR2 YYNGEE. CDR3 region: CASSVGTGYTDTQYF. For the CDR3, the DNA is TGTGCCAGCAGCGTAGGGACAGGCTACACAGATACGCAGTATTTT.

This clone was picked up a small number of times. The chain joins TRBV27 to TRBJ2-1; the match to TRBD2 covers 8 bases. Looked up from germline, CDR1 is MNHEY and CDR2 is SMNVEV (reference sequence). This CDR3 region has 17 residues. Losses at the gene ends were 2 bases for V and 0 bases for J; bases not matched to a gene: 6. The CDR3 DNA reads as TGTGCCAGCAGTTTAGGAGTAGCGGGAAACTCCTACAATGAGCAGTTCTTC. Its translation is CASSLGVAGNSYNEQFF.

The chain links TRBV6-5 to TRBJ2-7; 10 bases align to TRBD1. This CDR3 has 13 amino acids. The germline gives CDR1 MNHEY, CDR2 SVGAGI. J lost 2 bases, V lost 10 bases, and 5 bases had no gene match. The CDR3 protein is CATRDRGPYEQYF. DNA of the CDR3: TGTGCCACTCGGGACAGGGGCCCCTACGAGCAGTACTTC.

The rearrangement links TRBV30 to TRBJ2-1, with D maybe TRBD2 (6 bases). V dropped 3 bases and J dropped 10 bases, with 19 bases sitting between them. The CDR3 extends over 14 amino acids. Germline CDR1 reads GTSNPN; CDR2 reads SVGIG (reference sequence). This chain's CDR3 is CAWRWLASSKEQFF. CDR3 DNA: TGTGCCTGGAGGTGGCTAGCGTCCTCTAAAGAGCAGTTCTTC.

The V call is TRBV29-1, the J call TRBJ2-5; no clear D. V was pared by 0 bases and J by 4 bases, with 9 bases between. The CDR3 is 13 residues long. From germline, CDR1 is SQVTM and CDR2 ANQGSEA. The CDR3 loop is CSVEDHSRETQYF. In nucleotides, the CDR3 is TGCAGCGTTGAAGATCATAGCAGAGAGACCCAGTACTTC. Based on the CDR3 plus reference TRBV29-1 and TRBJ2-5, the full variable domain is SAVISQKPSRDICQRGTSLTIQCQVDSQVTMMFWYRQQPGQSLTLIATANQGSEATYESGFVIDKFPISRPNLTFSTLTVSNMSPEDSSIYLCSVEDHSRETQYFGPGTRLLVL.

CDR3 nucleotides: TGCGCCAGCAGCTTGGAGGCGGTGAACACTGAAGCTTTCTTT. This encodes CASSLEAVNTEAFF. The chain is built from TRBV5-1 and TRBJ1-1; D not resolved. The CDR3 consists of 14 residues. V was clipped by 0 bases and J by 0 bases, with 6 bases between them. The V gene's germline CDR1 is SGHRS and CDR2 YFSETQ.

The chain joins TRBV28 to TRBJ2-1, with 7 bases matching TRBD2. The germline CDR1 and CDR2 sequences are MDHEN and SYDVKM. After removal of 2 bases from V and 0 bases from J, the junction contained 4 bases not matched to a gene. The CDR3 extends over 16 amino acids. The DNA for the CDR3 is TGTGCCAGCAGTTTACCTAGCGGTAGCTCCTACAATGAGCAGTTCTTC. The encoded protein is CASSLPSGSSYNEQFF. Looking up the rest from reference TRBV28 and TRBJ2-1 gives the full variable domain: DVKVTQSSRYLVKRTGEKVFLECVQDMDHENMFWYRQDPGLGLRLIYFSYDVKMKEKGDIPEGYSVSREKKERFSLILESASTNQTSMYLCASSLPSGSSYNEQFFGPGTRLTVL.

Notes on this clone: One end of the junction varies from germline; a read error may be responsible. J is TRBJ1-1 and V is TRBV23-1; D might be TRBD1 (5 bases). TRBV23-1 is an ORF for which the function is uncertain. The CDR3 is 11 residues long. The CDR3 nucleotides are TGCGCCAGCAGGGACGGGGGAGCTTTAAGCTTT. Amino acids: CASRDGGALSF.

The chain carries TRBV18 and TRBJ2-7, with a possible D match to TRBD2 (6 bases). The CDR3 covers 12 residues. The V end was cut by 6 bases, the J end by 4 bases, with 10 bases between. CDR1 KGHSH and CDR2 LQKENI come from the germline V gene. The CDR3 DNA sequence: TGTGCCAGCTCCAAACGGGAGTACGAGCAGTACTTC. Translating it yields CASSKREYEQYF.

This chain links TRBV6-5 with TRBJ2-1; maybe TRBD2 (6 bases). This CDR3 comprises 14 residues. Trimming shortened V by 6 bases and J by 13 bases, and 22 bases separated the two germline ends. The germline V gene has CDR1 MNHEY and CDR2 SVGAGI. CDR3 sequence: CASRNPGGHGGQFF. The CDR3 DNA reads as TGTGCCAGCAGAAATCCCGGGGGTCATGGCGGACAGTTCTTC.

The chain links TRBV5-4 to TRBJ2-3, with 9 positions matching TRBD1. There are 17 residues in the CDR3. The trim removed 4 bases at V and 2 bases at J, leaving 11 bases unmatched. Per germline, CDR1 SGHNT and CDR2 YYREEE (reference sequence). CDR3 protein: CASSLSGTGRTTDTQYF. The CDR3 DNA reads as TGTGCCAGCAGCCTTTCGGGGACAGGGAGAACCACAGATACGCAGTATTTT.

As regards this clone: The junction does not match germline at one end; this may be a read error. The CDR3 DNA is TGTGCCAGCAGTCACTCGGGGGGAGCCCGATTCTATGGCTACACCTTC. Amino acids: CASSHSGGARFYGYTF. The V and J genes are TRBV6-6 and TRBJ1-2; D is perhaps TRBD1 (5 bases). Germline CDR1 and CDR2: MNHNY and SVGAGI (reference sequence). This CDR3 spans 16 amino acids.

The chain links TRBV20-1 to TRBJ2-1, with 9 positions matching TRBD2. Per germline, CDR1 DFQATT and CDR2 SNEGSKA (reference sequence). CDR3 size: 11 residues. Trimming at V came to 6 bases and at J to 16 bases, leaving 10 bases not matched to a gene. CDR3 loop: CSAPRREGLFF. CDR3 DNA: TGCAGTGCCCCCCGGCGGGAGGGCCTATTCTTC.

Notes on this clone: Other DNA sequences in this sample translate to the same CDR3. The rearrangement uses TRBV20-1 and TRBJ1-1; unclear D gene. The germline gives CDR1 DFQATT, CDR2 SNEGSKA (reference sequence). With 3 bases removed from V and 4 bases from J, the gap between germline ends came to 6 bases. CDR3 length: 11 residues. The CDR3 coding sequence is TGCAGTGCTAGTGGAGGCACTGAAGCTTTCTTT. Its protein is CSASGGTEAFF.

This chain uses TRBV15 with TRBJ2-1; TRBD2 agrees at 9 bases. The V gene's germline CDR1 is LNHNV and CDR2 YYDKDF (reference sequence). The CDR3 is 16 residues long. With 0 bases clipped from V and 9 bases from J, the junction kept 9 bases outside the gene matches. In nucleotides, the CDR3 is TGTGCCACCAGCAGAGATCGGGGGGCAGCGGGAGGTGAGCAGTTCTTC. Its translation: CATSRDRGAAGGEQFF.

The count of this clone is one. J is TRBJ2-3 and V is TRBV6-6; 7 bases map to TRBD1. The CDR3 totals 16 residues. In germline, CDR1 is MNHNY, CDR2 SVGAGI (reference sequence). J gave up 5 bases and V 5 bases, and 13 bases lay outside the gene matches. The CDR3 loop reads CASSMHRGRGGDTQYF. CDR3 DNA: TGTGCCAGCAGTATGCACAGGGGCCGAGGGGGAGATACGCAGTATTTT.

The rearrangement joins TRBV19 to TRBJ1-5, with TRBD1 as a possible D gene (6 bases). Germline-derived CDR1 and CDR2 are LNHDA and SQIVND (reference sequence). The CDR3 loop spans 20 amino acids. Trimming took off 5 bases at V and 3 bases at J, with 29 bases between the two ends. CDR3 DNA: TGTGCCAGTAGTGGATACAGGGTACTTTATGATATTGGCCCCAATCAGCCCCAGCATTTT. Protein product: CASSGYRVLYDIGPNQPQHF. Filled out from reference TRBV19 and TRBJ1-5, the complete variable domain reads DGGITQSPKYLFRKEGQNVTLSCEQNLNHDAMYWYRQDPGQGLRLIYYSQIVNDFQKGDIAEGYSVSREKKESFPLTVTSAQKNPTAFYLCASSGYRVLYDIGPNQPQHFGDGTRLSIL.

The chain carries TRBV5-1 and TRBJ1-2, with 8 positions matching TRBD1. V lost 0 bases and J lost 6; bases outside the gene matches: 4. CDR3 length: 14 amino acids. In germline, CDR1 is SGHRS, CDR2 YFSETQ. CDR3 nucleotides: TGCGCCAGCAGCTTGGTAGACAGGGGAGATGGCTACACCTTC. This gives the protein CASSLVDRGDGYTF. Full variable domain (remainder filled in from reference TRBV5-1 and TRBJ1-2): KAGVTQTPRYLIKTRGQQVTLSCSPISGHRSVSWYQQTPGQGLQFLFEYFSETQRNKGNFPGRFSGRQFSNSRSEMNVSTLELGDSALYLCASSLVDRGDGYTFGSGTRLTVV.

The chain has TRBV5-1 and TRBJ2-2, with 14 bases that match TRBD2. Germline V gene data show CDR1 as SGHRS and CDR2 as YFSETQ. J gave up 5 bases and V 4 bases, and 13 bases lay outside the gene matches. This CDR3 is 19 amino acids long. This CDR3 is CASSRLGTSGRSGTGELFF. CDR3 in DNA: TGCGCCAGCAGCCGTCTTGGGACTAGCGGGAGATCGGGTACCGGGGAGCTGTTTTTT.

In DNA form, the CDR3 reads TGCAGCTCCCTAGGTAGAACGGGGTTTGGGGAGACCCAGTACTTC. Residues: CSSLGRTGFGETQYF. The chain links TRBV29-1 to TRBJ2-5; tentative D call: TRBD2 (5 bases). The CDR3 has 15 residues. Germline V gene data show CDR1 as SQVTM and CDR2 as ANQGSEA. V lost 8 bases to trimming and J lost 5 bases, with 24 bases between them.

The V gene is TRBV2, the J gene TRBJ2-2, with D uncertain. Between the trimmed V and J ends, which lost 6 bases and 6 bases, there was a span of 11 bases. The CDR3 covers 13 residues. CDR1 is SNHLY and CDR2 is FYNNEI in the germline V gene. Written as DNA, the CDR3 is TGTGCCAGCAGGGTGAGCCGGTCCGGGGAGCTGTTTTTT. Its protein product is CASRVSRSGELFF.

This chain connects TRBV5-1 to TRBJ2-5; 12 bases agree with TRBD2. The CDR3 is 17 amino acids. CDR1 and CDR2 (germline): SGHRS, YFSETQ. Trimming at V came to 0 bases and at J to 4 bases, leaving 7 bases not matched to a gene. CDR3 coding DNA: TGCGCCAGCAGCTTGGTTCTAGCGGGAGGGCCCCTAGAGACCCAGTACTTC. Its translation: CASSLVLAGGPLETQYF.

V is TRBV2 and J is TRBJ2-1, with 8 bases aligning to TRBD1. The CDR3 is 13 amino acids. Trimming removed 7 bases from V and 7 bases from J; junction bases left unmatched: 6. The germline CDR1 and CDR2 sequences are SNHLY and FYNNEI. In nucleotides, the CDR3 is TGTGCCAGCATCCTAGACAGGGGAAATGAGCAGTTCTTC. Residues: CASILDRGNEQFF.

The V and J genes are TRBV5-5 and TRBJ2-7; TRBD2 matches at 10 bases. The CDR3 covers 16 residues. V shed 6 bases, J shed 2 bases, and the junction held 11 bases outside the gene matches. Germline assignment: CDR1 SGHKS and CDR2 YYEKEE (reference sequence). The CDR3 sequence: CASIPTGTSAPYEQYF. The CDR3 region has the DNA TGTGCCAGCATCCCTACAGGGACTAGCGCTCCCTACGAGCAGTACTTC.

The chain links TRBV9 to TRBJ2-1, with TRBD2 identical over 8 bases. This CDR3 region has 16 residues. The V segment lost 0 bases and the J segment 8 bases; nucleotides outside the gene matches: 10. From germline, CDR1 is SGDLS and CDR2 YYNGEE. The CDR3 DNA reads as TGTGCCAGCAGCGTAGCCCCCCGGGGGGGCCGGCATGAGCAGTTCTTC. This translates into CASSVAPRGGRHEQFF.